The 27 T cell receptor beta chains listed next were all sequenced from one sample in a study of T cell clonality in common variable immunodeficiency. General study results and limits: In common variable immunodeficiency, TCR beta chains reportedly carried fewer deletions and N-nucleotide insertions.

What these receptors recognize is not known. TCRdb keeps only in-frame clones here, not all; method: immunoSEQ multiplex PCR. The sample yields approximately 17,000 clones, without any singletons. Sequenced material: peripheral blood mononuclear cells. Every receptor here comes from a human donor with common variable immunodeficiency.

This clone was found a few times. Coverage ceases 3 residues before the CDR3 finishes, and the germline J gene fills in the end. The rearrangement uses TRBV7-2 and TRBJ2-3; D call uncertain. V lost 2 bases to trimming and J lost 2 bases, with 8 bases between them. CDR3 size: 14 residues. Germline assignment: CDR1 SGHTA and CDR2 FQGNSA. CDR3 DNA, as far as it was read: TGTGCCAGCAGCTTAAACTTCGCCACAGATACG. Residues: CASSLNFATDT. The CDR3 in full is CASSLNFATDTQYF.

This clone was observed a few times. The read ends 3 residues shy of where the CDR3 ends; the end is completed using the germline J gene. The chain links TRBV7-2 to TRBJ1-2; TRBD1 might be the D (5 bases). Germline V gene lookup returns CDR1 SGHTA and CDR2 FQGNSA. The CDR3 runs to 14 residues. The CDR3 reads CASSLDRLRGGYTF. The CDR3 DNA, read in part, is TGTGCCAGCAGCTTAGACCGTCTGAGGGGAGGC.

A remark on this clone: The DNA ends 3 residues before the CDR3 does, and the rest of the CDR3 is filled in from the germline J gene. The rearrangement uses TRBV2 and TRBJ1-1; the D is unclear. The CDR3 totals 14 residues. The germline gives CDR1 SNHLY, CDR2 FYNNEI. With 8 bases removed from V and 5 bases from J, the gap between germline ends came to 18 bases. CDR3 region: CASRRRIGWTEAFF. CDR3 bases read: TGTGCCAGCCGAAGGAGAATCGGGTGGACTGAA.

In its sample, this clone was seen many times. The CDR3 is cut off 3 residues early in the read; its end comes from the germline J gene. This chain uses TRBV20-1 with TRBJ2-3, with 7 nucleotides matching TRBD2. The V segment lost 0 bases and the J segment 4 bases; nucleotides outside the gene matches: 10. Per germline, CDR1 DFQATT and CDR2 SNEGSKA (reference sequence). There are 16 residues in the CDR3. The CDR3 is CSARDQWGGVADTQYF. The part of the CDR3 DNA that was read is TGCAGTGCTAGAGATCAGTGGGGGGGGGTTGCAGATACG.

In regard to this clone: The sequenced fragment ends 3 residues before the CDR3 boundary, so the rest is inferred from the germline J gene. The V call is TRBV7-9, the J call TRBJ1-5; unclear D gene. Germline CDR1 is SEHNR and CDR2 is FQNEAQ (reference sequence). The CDR3 covers 12 residues. The ends were cut back, 3 bases at V and 5 bases at J, with 5 bases in the middle. The CDR3 DNA, read in part, is TGTGCCAGCAGCTTTTCGGATCAGCCC. Amino acid sequence: CASSFSDQP. The whole CDR3 sequence reads CASSFSDQPQHF.

This clone has only a few counts. From the germline J gene comes the end of the CDR3, since the read stops 3 residues before it. The chain employs TRBV18 and TRBJ2-7, with TRBD2 identical over 9 bases. V lost 4 bases to trimming and J lost 1 base; unmatched junction nucleotides: 8. This CDR3 contains 16 residues. The V gene's germline CDR1 is KGHSH and CDR2 LQKENI. The sequenced part of the CDR3 DNA is TGTGCCAGCTCACGCGAAAGACTAGCGGTTTCCTACGAG. Residues: CASSRERLAVSYE. The whole CDR3 sequence is CASSRERLAVSYEQYF.

This clone was counted ten times or more. One end of the junction fails to match germline, which may point to a read error. Read sequence stops 3 residues before the CDR3 end, and the germline J gene provides the missing end. V usage is TRBV7-4 and J usage is TRBJ2-5; 11 bases are a match to TRBD2. The CDR3 is 16 amino acids. Germline V lookup: CDR1 SGHVT, CDR2 SQSDAQ. CDR3 bases read: TGCACCAGCAACTCGACTAGCGGGGCTGTCCAAGAGACC. Translated, it gives CTSNSTSGAVQET. The full CDR3 sequence reads CTSNSTSGAVQETQYF. The whole variable domain, remainder taken from reference TRBV7-4 and TRBJ2-5, is GAGVSQSPRYKVAKRGRDVALRCDSISGHVTLYWYRQTLGQGSEVLTYSQSDAQRDKSGRPSGRFSAERPERSVSTLKIQRTEQGDSAVYLCTSNSTSGAVQETQYFGPGTRLLVL.

This clone occurred a few times. CDR3 in amino acids: CASSPPMAAEAFF. Partial CDR3 DNA: TGTGCCAGCTCACCACCCATGGCAGCTGAA. The rearrangement joins TRBV18 to TRBJ1-1; no definite D call. The CDR3 end lies 3 residues beyond the end of the read and is filled in from the germline J gene. Germline CDR1 and CDR2: KGHSH and LQKENI. The CDR3 loop spans 13 amino acids. Trimming stripped 0 bases from V and 6 bases from J, with 8 bases between.

This clone showed up just a few times. With the read ending 3 residues before the CDR3 end, the germline J gene is used to fill in that end. The chain combines TRBV29-1 with TRBJ2-1; 14 nucleotides align to TRBD2. Germline-derived CDR1 and CDR2 are SQVTM and ANQGSEA. This CDR3 has 15 amino acids. V lost 0 bases and J lost 8; bases outside the gene matches: 3. This CDR3 reads CSVEDGLAGGDEQFF. The covered CDR3 bases are TGCAGCGTTGAAGATGGACTAGCGGGAGGCGATGAG.

This clone was detected a few times. The DNA ends 3 residues before the CDR3 does, and the rest of the CDR3 is filled in from the germline J gene. V usage is TRBV18 and J usage is TRBJ1-1, with 7 bases aligning to TRBD1. V gave up 1 base and J gave up 1 base; unmatched junction bases: 3. CDR3 length equals 15 residues. Per the germline V gene, CDR1 is KGHSH and CDR2 is LQKENI. The CDR3 DNA, read in part, is TGTGCCAGCTCACCACAGGGGGCGCAGAACACTGAA. Amino acids: CASSPQGAQNTE. The CDR3, in full, reads CASSPQGAQNTEAFF.

This clone was detected only a few times. With the read ending 3 residues before the CDR3 end, the germline J gene is used to fill in that end. The chain has TRBV7-2 and TRBJ2-7, with TRBD2 as a possible D gene (5 bases). The V end was cut by 2 bases, the J end by 6 bases, with 17 bases between. The germline V gene has CDR1 SGHTA and CDR2 FQGNSA. The CDR3 has 15 residues. CDR3 bases read: TGTGCCAGCAGCTTAAATTCCCTAGCTTCTAGCGAG. Residues: CASSLNSLASSE. The CDR3 in full is CASSLNSLASSEQYF. Based on the CDR3 plus reference TRBV7-2 and TRBJ2-7, the full variable domain is GAGVSQSPSNKVTEKGKDVELRCDPISGHTALYWYRQSLGQGLEFLIYFQGNSAPDKSGLPSDRFSAERTGGSVSTLTIQRTQQEDSAVYLCASSLNSLASSEQYFGPGTRLTVT.

On this clone: With the read ending 3 residues before the CDR3 end, the germline J gene is used to fill in that end. This rearrangement joins TRBV5-1 to TRBJ2-2, with D possibly TRBD2 on 5 matching bases. The V and J ends lost 4 bases and 0 bases respectively, with 13 bases between them. This CDR3 region has 16 residues. Germline V gives CDR1 SGHRS, CDR2 YFSETQ. CDR3 sequence: CASSRLAQTNTGELFF. CDR3 DNA, as far as it was read: TGCGCCAGCAGCCGATTAGCGCAAACGAACACCGGGGAG.

This clone was observed a handful of times. The CDR3 is cut off 3 residues early in the read; its end comes from the germline J gene. The chain recombines TRBV6-4 with TRBJ2-1, with D possibly TRBD2 on 5 matching bases. V was cut by 2 bases and J by 8 bases, with 7 bases left in between. The length of the CDR3 is 12 residues. Germline assignment: CDR1 MRHNA and CDR2 SNTAGT. This chain's CDR3 is CASSDLADEQFF. The covered CDR3 bases are TGTGCCAGCAGTGACCTAGCTGATGAG.

This clone turned up a few times. The CDR3 extends 3 residues past the end of the read, so its final part is completed from the germline J gene. The chain links TRBV18 to TRBJ2-1; D may be TRBD2 (5 bases). The length of the CDR3 is 17 residues. The ends were cut back, 3 bases at V and 2 bases at J, with 17 bases in the middle. The germline gives CDR1 KGHSH, CDR2 LQKENI. The sequenced CDR3 bases are TGTGCCAGCTCACCCAGGATAGGGAGTAGCGCCTACAATGAG. This gives the protein CASSPRIGSSAYNE. The full CDR3 is CASSPRIGSSAYNEQFF.

In this sample, this clone turned up many times. The read terminates 3 residues ahead of where the CDR3 ends, so the germline J gene completes it. Other DNA sequences from this sample encode an identical CDR3 as well. V usage is TRBV19 and J usage is TRBJ1-6; weak D call: TRBD1 (6 bases). Germline V lookup: CDR1 LNHDA, CDR2 SQIVND (reference sequence). Trimming removed 6 bases at V and 5 bases at J, with 11 bases between. The CDR3 runs 14 residues. The sequenced part of the CDR3 DNA is TGTGCCAGTAGCCCGGGACAAAATAATTCACCC. Translated, it gives CASSPGQNNSP. The entire CDR3 reads CASSPGQNNSPLHF.

Regarding this clone: The CDR3 end falls 3 residues outside the read, so it is completed with the germline J gene. The gene calls are TRBV11-2 and TRBJ2-3; D not certain. V dropped 0 bases and J dropped 6 bases, with 10 bases sitting between them. The length of the CDR3 is 14 residues. The V gene's germline CDR1 is SGHAT and CDR2 FQNNGV. CDR3 DNA, as far as it was read: TGTGCCAGCAGCTTAGATCTGACACGCGATACG. Protein: CASSLDLTRDT. The CDR3, in full, reads CASSLDLTRDTQYF.

In this sample, this clone turned up a few times. From the germline J gene comes the end of the CDR3, since the read stops 3 residues before it. The rearrangement links TRBV18 to TRBJ2-1; possible D gene TRBD2, 7 bases. V was shortened by 2 bases and J by 4 bases, with 12 bases between the two germline ends. Germline V gives CDR1 KGHSH, CDR2 LQKENI. The CDR3 runs 15 residues. The part of the CDR3 DNA that was read is TGTGCCAGCTCACCATCGGGGGGCCAATACAATGAG. It is translated as CASSPSGGQYNE. The CDR3 in full is CASSPSGGQYNEQFF.

This clone appeared a few times. The read ends 3 residues before the CDR3 terminus; that terminus is restored from the germline J gene. J is TRBJ1-6 and V is TRBV2; 8 nucleotides agree with TRBD1. The germline V gene has CDR1 SNHLY and CDR2 FYNNEI. Trimming took 5 bases from V and 7 from J; bases not matched to a gene: 7. The CDR3 consists of 15 residues. Incomplete CDR3 DNA: TGTGCCAGCAGTCCAAGACAGGGGCAAAATTCACCC. Encoded protein: CASSPRQGQNSP. The full CDR3 reads CASSPRQGQNSPLHF.

Note on this clone: The read falls 3 residues short of the CDR3 end, and the missing part is taken from the germline J gene. The chain uses TRBV19 and TRBJ2-5; D possibly corresponds to TRBD1 (5 bases). Germline lookup yields CDR1 LNHDA and CDR2 SQIVND (reference sequence). This CDR3 spans 13 amino acids. Trimming cost V 5 bases and J 2 bases, with 9 bases left between them. CDR3 DNA (partial): TGTGCCAGTAGTGATCAGGGTCAAGAGACC. It specifies CASSDQGQET. The complete CDR3 sequence is CASSDQGQETQYF.

In the case of this clone: Sequencing ends 3 residues short of the CDR3 end; the germline J gene provides the rest. The V call is TRBV7-9, the J call TRBJ1-2, with 9 bases that match TRBD1. The germline CDR1 and CDR2 sequences are SEHNR and FQNEAQ (reference sequence). This CDR3 has 12 residues. The covered CDR3 bases are TGTGCCAGCAGCCTAGGACAGGGGGGC. Its translation: CASSLGQGG. From start to end, the CDR3 is CASSLGQGGYTF.

This clone was recorded a few times. The read falls 3 residues short of the CDR3 end, and the missing part is taken from the germline J gene. V and J are TRBV18 and TRBJ1-6; 8 positions agree with TRBD1. From germline, CDR1 is KGHSH and CDR2 LQKENI. CDR3 length: 15 residues. Incomplete CDR3 DNA: TGTGCCAGCTCACCCAGCTCCGACAGGGGAGCGCCC. Encoded protein: CASSPSSDRGAP. The whole CDR3 protein is CASSPSSDRGAPLHF.

Of note for this clone: With the read ending 3 residues before the CDR3 end, the germline J gene is used to fill in that end. The V and J genes are TRBV19 and TRBJ2-5, with TRBD1 matching 9 bases. The V segment lost 1 base and the J segment 4 bases; nucleotides outside the gene matches: 4. Per germline, CDR1 LNHDA and CDR2 SQIVND (reference sequence). The CDR3 length is 15 residues. The sequenced part of the CDR3 DNA is TGTGCCAGTAGTATAGGACAGGGGGTTGGAGAGACC. Translated: CASSIGQGVGET. The entire CDR3 protein reads CASSIGQGVGETQYF.

Comments on this clone: Read data end 3 residues before the CDR3 end; the end is taken from the germline J gene. The chain is built from TRBV5-1 and TRBJ2-7; D gene ambiguous. The CDR3 consists of 14 residues. Trimming stripped 0 bases from V and 2 bases from J, with 9 bases between. CDR1 is SGHRS and CDR2 is YFSETQ in the germline V gene. The covered CDR3 bases are TGCGCCAGCAGCTTGGTTGTACAGCCCTACGAG. Amino acid sequence: CASSLVVQPYE. The whole CDR3 sequence reads CASSLVVQPYEQYF.

This clone came up a few times. The observed sequence ends 3 residues before the CDR3 terminus, with the missing tail filled in from the germline J gene. This chain joins TRBV18 and TRBJ2-3, with TRBD1 matching 10 bases. CDR1 and CDR2 from the germline V gene are KGHSH and LQKENI. The CDR3 runs to 15 residues. J gave up 6 bases and V 5 bases, and 8 bases lay outside the gene matches. The CDR3 sequence: CASSRTGGPRDTQYF. The sequenced CDR3 bases are TGTGCCAGCTCAAGGACAGGGGGGCCTCGGGATACG.

In regard to this clone: The CDR3 is cut off 3 residues early in the read; its end comes from the germline J gene. This chain joins TRBV7-2 and TRBJ2-5, with 9 bases matching TRBD1. The CDR3 length is 15 residues. Germline trimming cut 3 bases from V and 4 bases from J; bases unmatched to any gene: 6. Per germline, CDR1 SGHTA and CDR2 FQGNSA. The part of the CDR3 DNA that was read is TGTGCCAGCAGCTTTTACAGGGGGCGCGGAGAGACC. It yields the protein CASSFYRGRGET. The complete CDR3 sequence is CASSFYRGRGETQYF.

This clone appeared a few times. Read coverage stops 3 residues before the CDR3 terminus; the germline J gene supplies the remainder. The chain employs TRBV7-2 and TRBJ1-5; TRBD1 aligns across 8 bases. The CDR3 runs to 14 residues. The ends lost 5 bases at V and 6 bases at J; junction bases unmatched: 6. Per the germline V gene, CDR1 is SGHTA and CDR2 is FQGNSA. CDR3 amino acids: CASSQSGGGQPQHF. The part of the CDR3 DNA that was read is TGTGCCAGCAGCCAGTCAGGGGGCGGTCAGCCC.

This clone came up a few times. The read finishes 3 residues shy of the CDR3 end, and the germline J gene is used to complete it. The rearrangement uses TRBV18 and TRBJ2-7; TRBD1 agrees at 10 bases. Germline CDR1 and CDR2: KGHSH and LQKENI. Losses at the gene ends were 3 bases for V and 3 bases for J; bases not matched to a gene: 5. The CDR3 length is 15 residues. The CDR3 loop reads CASSPGTGVIYEQYF. CDR3 DNA (partial): TGTGCCAGCTCACCGGGGACAGGGGTAATCTACGAG.